This is a list of T cell receptor beta chains from one sample in a study of blood T cell repertoires in COVID-19. The table came from immunoSEQ multiplex PCR; TCRdb's copy has only in-frame clones and leaves some out. Of about 250,000 clones listed, around 85% are singletons. The sequencing input was peripheral blood. Receptor source: an older man with acute or convalescent COVID-19. CDR3s include the opening cysteine and the closing phenylalanine or tryptophan. A D gene is named only where the DNA matches it firmly. A row's size may be missing; if present it is once, few, many or a size class.

. | . | TRBJ2-7 | TRBV10-3 | CAISPQVTSYEQYF | TGTGCCATCAGTCCCCAGGTCACCTCCTACGAGCAGTACTTC
TRBD1 | . | TRBJ2-5 | TRBV3-1/TRBV3-2 | CASSPYRDRETQYF | TGTGCCAGCAGCCCTTACAGGGACAGGGAGACCCAGTACTTC
. | . | TRBJ1-1 | TRBV2 | CASSEIQVYNTEAFF | TGTGCCAGCAGTGAGATACAGGTATATAACACTGAAGCTTTCTTT
. | . | TRBJ2-7 | TRBV10-3 | CAISDPGHKDSYEQYF | TGTGCCATCAGTGATCCGGGACACAAAGACTCCTACGAGCAGTACTTC
. | . | TRBJ2-2 | TRBV18 | CASSPVTGELFF | TGTGCCAGCTCACCCGTCACCGGGGAGCTGTTTTTT
TRBD2 | . | TRBJ2-1 | TRBV19 | CASSIGSVLLSGSHNEQFF | TGTGCCAGTAGTATAGGTTCCGTCCTGCTTAGCGGGAGCCACAATGAGCAGTTCTTC
. | . | TRBJ1-5 | TRBV27 | CASSLSGLSNQPQHF | TGTGCCAGCAGCCTTTCAGGGCTTAGCAATCAGCCCCAGCATTTT
TRBD2 | . | TRBJ2-3 | TRBV7-2 | CASSLVPTSGSQDTQYF | TGTGCCAGCAGCTTAGTTCCGACTAGCGGGAGCCAGGATACGCAGTATTTT
TRBD1 | . | TRBJ2-6 | TRBV30 | CAWSGQGAMNSRGANVLTF | TGTGCCTGGAGTGGCCAGGGGGCGATGAACTCGAGAGGGGCCAACGTCCTGACTTTC
. | . | TRBJ1-2 | TRBV6-2/TRBV6-3 | CASSYAAYGYTF | TGTGCCAGCAGTTACGCGGCCTATGGCTACACCTTC
TRBD1 | . | TRBJ2-7 | TRBV9 | CASSVGQGATYEQYF | TGTGCCAGCAGCGTAGGTCAGGGGGCCACCTACGAGCAGTACTTC
. | . | TRBJ2-7 | TRBV28 | CASSLGEYEQYF | TGTGCCAGCAGTTTAGGGGAGTACGAGCAGTACTTC
. | . | TRBJ1-6 | TRBV19 | CASSIDTAPGAPLHF | TGTGCCAGTAGTATAGATACAGCACCCGGGGCACCCCTCCACTTT
. | . | TRBJ2-1 | TRBV9 | CASSVGGEQFF | TGTGCCAGCAGCGTTGGAGGCGAGCAGTTCTTC
TRBD1 | . | TRBJ1-4 | TRBV7-6 | CASSPNPGQGNEKLFF | TGTGCCAGCAGCCCGAACCCGGGACAGGGGAATGAAAAACTGTTTTTT
TRBD2 | . | TRBJ2-7 | TRBV19 | CASSISSGRVDEQYF | TGTGCCAGTAGTATAAGTAGCGGGAGGGTCGACGAGCAGTACTTC
TRBD1 | . | TRBJ1-1 | TRBV6-5 | CASSAGQGARTEAFF | TGTGCCAGCAGCGCGGGACAGGGGGCGCGAACTGAAGCTTTCTTT
TRBD1 | . | TRBJ2-1 | TRBV6-5 | CASSRDRGGWNEQFF | TGTGCCAGCAGTAGGGACAGGGGAGGGTGGAATGAGCAGTTCTTC
. | . | TRBJ2-7 | TRBV14 | CASSQDVGGGAQYF | TGTGCCAGCAGCCAAGATGTTGGAGGGGGGGCCCAGTACTTC
. | . | TRBJ1-2 | TRBV12-3/TRBV12-4 | CASSVAGYGYTF | TGTGCCAGCAGTGTCGCAGGCTATGGCTACACCTTC
TRBD1 | . | TRBJ2-7 | TRBV18 | CASTRTGSYEQYF | TGTGCCAGCACTAGGACAGGTTCCTACGAGCAGTACTTC
TRBD1 | . | TRBJ1-6 | TRBV10-2 | CATRDRVLDSPLHF | TGCGCCACCCGGGACAGGGTTTTGGATTCACCCCTCCACTTT
. | many | TRBJ2-7 | TRBV19 | CASSRGHGGYEQYF | TGTGCCAGTAGTAGGGGACACGGTGGGTACGAGCAGTACTTC
. | few | TRBJ2-7 | TRBV4-1 | CASSQDDYSPYEQYF | TGCGCCAGCAGCCAAGATGATTACTCGCCTTACGAGCAGTACTTC